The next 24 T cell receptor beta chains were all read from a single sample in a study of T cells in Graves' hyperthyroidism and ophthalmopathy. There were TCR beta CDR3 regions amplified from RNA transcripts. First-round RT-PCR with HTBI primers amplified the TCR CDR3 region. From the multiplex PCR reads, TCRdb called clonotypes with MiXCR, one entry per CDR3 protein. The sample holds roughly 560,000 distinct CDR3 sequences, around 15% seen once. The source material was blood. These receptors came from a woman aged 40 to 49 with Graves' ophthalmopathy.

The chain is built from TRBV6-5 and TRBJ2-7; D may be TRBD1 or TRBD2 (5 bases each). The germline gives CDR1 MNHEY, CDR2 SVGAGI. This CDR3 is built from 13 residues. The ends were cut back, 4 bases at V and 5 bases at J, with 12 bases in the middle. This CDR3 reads CASSWSGTDEQYF. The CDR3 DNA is TGTGCCAGCAGTTGGTCAGGGACGGACGAGCAGTACTTC.

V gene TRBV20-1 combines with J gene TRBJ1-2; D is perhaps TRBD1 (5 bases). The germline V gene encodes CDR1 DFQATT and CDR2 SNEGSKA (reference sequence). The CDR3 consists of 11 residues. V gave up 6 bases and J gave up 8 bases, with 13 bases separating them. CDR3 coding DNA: TGCAGTGCCACTCAGGGATACGGCTACACCTTC. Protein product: CSATQGYGYTF.

The CDR3 coding sequence is TGTGCCAGCAGACCAGCCGGGACTAGGGCCTACGAGCAGTACTTC. Protein sequence: CASRPAGTRAYEQYF. This chain links TRBV6-1 with TRBJ2-7; 8 nucleotides agree with TRBD2. This CDR3 contains 15 residues. Germline CDR1 is MNHNS and CDR2 is SASEGT. V shed 6 bases, J shed 2 bases, and the junction held 9 bases outside the gene matches.

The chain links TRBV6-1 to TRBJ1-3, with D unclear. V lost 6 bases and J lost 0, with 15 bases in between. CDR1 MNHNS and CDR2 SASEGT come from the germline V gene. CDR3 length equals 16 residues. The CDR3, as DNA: TGTGCCAGCAGCCAAGCACGGGCAGGCTCTGGAAACACCATATATTTT. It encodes CASSQARAGSGNTIYF.

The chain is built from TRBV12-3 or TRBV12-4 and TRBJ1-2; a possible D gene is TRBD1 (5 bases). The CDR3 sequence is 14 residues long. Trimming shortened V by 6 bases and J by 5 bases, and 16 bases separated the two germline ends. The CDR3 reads CASSERPDSYGYTF. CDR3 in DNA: TGTGCCAGCAGCGAAAGGCCAGACAGTTATGGCTACACCTTC.

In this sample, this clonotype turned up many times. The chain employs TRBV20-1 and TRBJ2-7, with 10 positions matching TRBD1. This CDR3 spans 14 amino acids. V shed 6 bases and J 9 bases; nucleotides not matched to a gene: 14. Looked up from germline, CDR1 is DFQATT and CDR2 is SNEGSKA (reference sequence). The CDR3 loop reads CSARWGQGIKGQYF. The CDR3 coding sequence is TGCAGTGCAAGGTGGGGACAGGGGATTAAGGGGCAGTACTTC.

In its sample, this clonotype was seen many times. The DNA of the CDR3 is TGCGCCAGCAGCCCCCAGCCTCTCAACTATGGCTACACCTTC. It is translated as CASSPQPLNYGYTF. This chain joins TRBV4-1 and TRBJ1-2; no clear D gene. This CDR3 has 14 residues. Trimming took off 4 bases at V and 2 bases at J, with 11 bases between the two ends. Germline CDR1 MGHRA, CDR2 YSYEKL.

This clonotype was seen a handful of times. CDR3 sequence: CASSRDGSQHF. DNA of the CDR3: TGTGCCAGCAGTCGGGACGGCTCCCAGCATTTT. This sequence joins TRBV2 and TRBJ1-5; perhaps TRBD1 as D (5 bases). V lost 5 bases, J lost 11 bases, and 10 bases lay in between. Per germline, CDR1 SNHLY and CDR2 FYNNEI. The CDR3 loop spans 11 amino acids.

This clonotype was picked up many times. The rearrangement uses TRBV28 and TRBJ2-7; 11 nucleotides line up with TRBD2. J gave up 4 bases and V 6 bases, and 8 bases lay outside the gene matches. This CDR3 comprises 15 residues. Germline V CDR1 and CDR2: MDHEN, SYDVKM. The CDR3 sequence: CASRSPGTSGYEQYF. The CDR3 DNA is TGTGCCAGCAGATCCCCCGGGACTAGCGGTTACGAGCAGTACTTC.

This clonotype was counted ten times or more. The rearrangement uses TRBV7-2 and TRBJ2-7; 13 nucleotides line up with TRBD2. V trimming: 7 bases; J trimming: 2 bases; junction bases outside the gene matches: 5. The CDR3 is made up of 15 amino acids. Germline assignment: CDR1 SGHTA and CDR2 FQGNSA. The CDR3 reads CASNPGTSGTYEQYF. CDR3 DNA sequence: TGTGCCAGCAACCCTGGGACTAGCGGGACCTACGAGCAGTACTTC. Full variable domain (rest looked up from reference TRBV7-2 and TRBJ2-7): GAGVSQSPSNKVTEKGKDVELRCDPISGHTALYWYRQSLGQGLEFLIYFQGNSAPDKSGLPSDRFSAERTGGSVSTLTIQRTQQEDSAVYLCASNPGTSGTYEQYFGPGTRLTVT.

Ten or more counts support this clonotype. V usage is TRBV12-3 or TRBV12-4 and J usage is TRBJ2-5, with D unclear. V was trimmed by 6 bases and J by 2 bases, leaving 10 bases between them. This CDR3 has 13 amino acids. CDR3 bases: TGTGCCAGCAGATCGGACGGGCAAGAGACCCAGTACTTC. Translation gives CASRSDGQETQYF.

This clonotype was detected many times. The DNA for the CDR3 is TGCAGTGCCCAGACTAGCGGGAGGGCCCTCGGCTACGAGCAGTACTTC. This codes for CSAQTSGRALGYEQYF. This chain uses TRBV20-1 with TRBJ2-7; 14 positions agree with TRBD2. Unmatched junction bases numbered 10, after V lost 6 bases and J lost 3 bases. Germline V gene sequence: CDR1 DFQATT, CDR2 SNEGSKA (reference sequence). This CDR3 has 16 residues.

CDR3 region: CSATGQVEETQYF. The CDR3, as DNA: TGCAGTGCCACGGGACAGGTAGAAGAGACCCAGTACTTC. The rearrangement joins TRBV20-1 to TRBJ2-5, with 8 bases identical to TRBD1. CDR1 is DFQATT, CDR2 SNEGSKA, per germline (reference sequence). CDR3 size: 13 residues. V lost 6 bases, J lost 3 bases, and 6 bases stayed unmatched.

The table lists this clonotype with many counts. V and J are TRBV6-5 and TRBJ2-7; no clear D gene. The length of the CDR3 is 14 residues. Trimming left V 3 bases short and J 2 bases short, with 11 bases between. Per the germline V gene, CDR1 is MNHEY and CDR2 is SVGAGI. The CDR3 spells CASSYSLSPYEQYF. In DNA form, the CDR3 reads TGTGCCAGCAGTTATAGCCTGTCTCCCTACGAGCAGTACTTC.

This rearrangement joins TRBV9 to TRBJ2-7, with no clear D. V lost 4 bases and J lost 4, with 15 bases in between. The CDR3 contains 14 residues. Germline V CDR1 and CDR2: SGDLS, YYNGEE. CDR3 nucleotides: TGTGCCAGCAGCCCCCTCGGGCAGAGATACGAGCAGTACTTC. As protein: CASSPLGQRYEQYF.

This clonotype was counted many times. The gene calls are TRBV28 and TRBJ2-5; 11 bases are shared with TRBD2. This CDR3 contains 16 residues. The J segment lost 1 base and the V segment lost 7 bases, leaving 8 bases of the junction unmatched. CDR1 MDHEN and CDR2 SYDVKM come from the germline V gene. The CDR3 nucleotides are TGTGCCAGCACCCATCTAGCGGGAGGCACCCAAGAGACCCAGTACTTC. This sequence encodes CASTHLAGGTQETQYF.

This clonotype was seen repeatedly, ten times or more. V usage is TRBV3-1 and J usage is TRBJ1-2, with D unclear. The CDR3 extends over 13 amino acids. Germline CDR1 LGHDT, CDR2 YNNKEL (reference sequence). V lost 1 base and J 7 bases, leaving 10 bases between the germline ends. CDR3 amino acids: CASSQGTGPGYTF. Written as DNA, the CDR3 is TGTGCCAGCAGCCAAGGGACTGGCCCTGGCTACACCTTC.

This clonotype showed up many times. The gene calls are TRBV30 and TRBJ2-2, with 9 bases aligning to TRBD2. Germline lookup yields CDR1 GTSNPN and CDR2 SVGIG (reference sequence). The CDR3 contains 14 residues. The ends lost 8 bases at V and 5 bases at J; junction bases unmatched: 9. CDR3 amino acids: CAGWASGKTGELFF. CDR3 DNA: TGTGCCGGCTGGGCTAGCGGGAAAACCGGGGAGCTGTTTTTT.

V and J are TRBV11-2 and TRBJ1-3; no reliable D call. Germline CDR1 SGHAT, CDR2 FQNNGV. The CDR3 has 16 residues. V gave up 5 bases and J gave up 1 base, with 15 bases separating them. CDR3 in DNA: TGTGCCAGCAGCCCCTGGACGGGTCCTTCTGGAAACACCATATATTTT. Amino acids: CASSPWTGPSGNTIYF.

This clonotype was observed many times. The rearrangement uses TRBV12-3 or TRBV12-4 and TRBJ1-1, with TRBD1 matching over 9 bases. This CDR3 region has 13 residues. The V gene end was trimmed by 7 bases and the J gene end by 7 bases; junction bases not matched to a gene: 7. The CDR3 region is CASTSGTGFEAFF. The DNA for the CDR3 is TGTGCCAGCACCTCCGGGACAGGGTTTGAAGCTTTCTTT.

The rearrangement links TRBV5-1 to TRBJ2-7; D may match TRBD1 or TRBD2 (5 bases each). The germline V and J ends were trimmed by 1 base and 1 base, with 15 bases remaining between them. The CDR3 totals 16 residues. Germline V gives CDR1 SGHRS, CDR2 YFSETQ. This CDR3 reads CASSLTPGTVSYEQYF. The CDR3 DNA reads TGCGCCAGCAGCTTGACGCCCGGGACCGTGTCCTACGAGCAGTACTTC.

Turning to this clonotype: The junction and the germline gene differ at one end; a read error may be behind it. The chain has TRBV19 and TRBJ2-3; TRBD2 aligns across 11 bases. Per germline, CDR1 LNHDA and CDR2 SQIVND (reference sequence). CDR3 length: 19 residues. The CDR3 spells CGSSIDSRLAGYLPDTQYF. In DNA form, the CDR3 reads TGTGGCAGTAGTATAGATTCTCGACTAGCGGGATATTTACCAGATACGCAGTATTTT.

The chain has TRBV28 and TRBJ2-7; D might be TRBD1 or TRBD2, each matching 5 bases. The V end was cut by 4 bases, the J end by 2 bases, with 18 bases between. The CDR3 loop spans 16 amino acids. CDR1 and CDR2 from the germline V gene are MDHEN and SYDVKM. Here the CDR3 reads CASSWMAWDGTYEQYF. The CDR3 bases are TGTGCCAGCAGTTGGATGGCTTGGGACGGAACCTACGAGCAGTACTTC. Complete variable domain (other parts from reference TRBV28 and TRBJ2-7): DVKVTQSSRYLVKRTGEKVFLECVQDMDHENMFWYRQDPGLGLRLIYFSYDVKMKEKGDIPEGYSVSREKKERFSLILESASTNQTSMYLCASSWMAWDGTYEQYFGPGTRLTVT.

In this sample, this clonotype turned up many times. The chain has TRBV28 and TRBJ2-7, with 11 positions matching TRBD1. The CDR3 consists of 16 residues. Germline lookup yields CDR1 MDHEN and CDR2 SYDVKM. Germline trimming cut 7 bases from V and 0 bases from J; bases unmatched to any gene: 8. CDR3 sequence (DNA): TGTGCCAGCACTGGACAGGGGGCCCTTAGCTCCTACGAGCAGTACTTC. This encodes CASTGQGALSSYEQYF.